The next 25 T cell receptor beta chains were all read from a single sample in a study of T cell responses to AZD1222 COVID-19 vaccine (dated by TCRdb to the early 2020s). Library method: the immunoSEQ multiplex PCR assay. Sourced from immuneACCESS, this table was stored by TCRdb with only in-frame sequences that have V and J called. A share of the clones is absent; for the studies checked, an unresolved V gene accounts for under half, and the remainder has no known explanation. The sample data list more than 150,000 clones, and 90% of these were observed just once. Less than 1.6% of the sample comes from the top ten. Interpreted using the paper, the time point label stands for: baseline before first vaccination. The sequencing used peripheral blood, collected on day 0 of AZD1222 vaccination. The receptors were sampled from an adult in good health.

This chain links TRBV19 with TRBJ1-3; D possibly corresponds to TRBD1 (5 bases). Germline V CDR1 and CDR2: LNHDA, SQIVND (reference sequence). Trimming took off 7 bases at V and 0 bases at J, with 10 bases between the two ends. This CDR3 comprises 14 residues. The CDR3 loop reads CASTAGYSGNTIYF. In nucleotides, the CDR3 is TGTGCCAGTACCGCAGGGTACTCTGGAAACACCATATATTTT.

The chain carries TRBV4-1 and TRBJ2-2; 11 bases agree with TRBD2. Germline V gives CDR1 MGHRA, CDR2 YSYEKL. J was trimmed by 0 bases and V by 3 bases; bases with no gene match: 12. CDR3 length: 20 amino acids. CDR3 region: CASSQWLAGGRSSNTGELFF. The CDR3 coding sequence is TGCGCCAGCAGCCAGTGGCTAGCGGGGGGCCGATCTTCGAACACCGGGGAGCTGTTTTTT.

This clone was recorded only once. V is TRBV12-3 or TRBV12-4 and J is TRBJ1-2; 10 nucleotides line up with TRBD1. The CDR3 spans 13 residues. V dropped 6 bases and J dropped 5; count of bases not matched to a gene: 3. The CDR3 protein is CASRTGGLYGYTF. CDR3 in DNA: TGTGCCAGCAGGACAGGGGGCTTGTATGGCTACACCTTC.

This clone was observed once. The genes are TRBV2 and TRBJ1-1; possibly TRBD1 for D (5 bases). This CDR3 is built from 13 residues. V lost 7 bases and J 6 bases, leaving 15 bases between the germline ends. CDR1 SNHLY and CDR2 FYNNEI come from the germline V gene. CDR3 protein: CASKIRGGAEAFF. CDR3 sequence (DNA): TGTGCCAGCAAAATTAGGGGAGGCGCTGAAGCTTTCTTT. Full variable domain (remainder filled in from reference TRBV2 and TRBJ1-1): EPEVTQTPSHQVTQMGQEVILRCVPISNHLYFYWYRQILGQKVEFLVSFYNNEISEKSEIFDDQFSVERPDGSNFTLKIRSTKLEDSAMYFCASKIRGGAEAFFGQGTRLTVV.

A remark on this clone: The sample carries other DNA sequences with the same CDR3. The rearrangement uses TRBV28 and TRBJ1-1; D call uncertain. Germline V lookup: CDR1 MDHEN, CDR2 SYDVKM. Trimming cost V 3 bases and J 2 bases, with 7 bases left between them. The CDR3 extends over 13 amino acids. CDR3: CASSFGLNTEAFF. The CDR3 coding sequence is TGTGCCAGCAGTTTTGGTCTTAACACTGAAGCTTTCTTT.

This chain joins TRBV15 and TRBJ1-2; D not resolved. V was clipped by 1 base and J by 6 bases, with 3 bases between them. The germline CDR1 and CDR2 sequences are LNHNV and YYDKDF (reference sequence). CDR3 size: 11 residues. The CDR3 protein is CATSRGDGYTF. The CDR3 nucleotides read TGTGCCACCAGCAGAGGGGATGGCTACACCTTC.

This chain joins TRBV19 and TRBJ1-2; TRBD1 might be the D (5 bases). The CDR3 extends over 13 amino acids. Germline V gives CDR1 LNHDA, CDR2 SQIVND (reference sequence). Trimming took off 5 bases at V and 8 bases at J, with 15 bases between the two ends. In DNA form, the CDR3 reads TGTGCCAGTAGTGTCGGGACTGTGGTCGGCTACACCTTC. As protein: CASSVGTVVGYTF.

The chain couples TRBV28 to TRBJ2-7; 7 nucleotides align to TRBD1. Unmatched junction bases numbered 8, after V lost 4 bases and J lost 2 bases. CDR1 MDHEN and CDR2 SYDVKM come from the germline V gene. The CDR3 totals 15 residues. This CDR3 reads CASSWARDSPYEQYF. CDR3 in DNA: TGTGCCAGCAGTTGGGCCCGGGACAGCCCCTACGAGCAGTACTTC.

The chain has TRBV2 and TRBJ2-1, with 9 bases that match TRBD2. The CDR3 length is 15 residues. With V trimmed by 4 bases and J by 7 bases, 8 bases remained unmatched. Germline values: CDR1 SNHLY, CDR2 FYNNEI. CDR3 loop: CASSAEQRGVNEQFF. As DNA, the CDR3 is TGTGCCAGCAGTGCCGAGCAGCGGGGGGTGAATGAGCAGTTCTTC.

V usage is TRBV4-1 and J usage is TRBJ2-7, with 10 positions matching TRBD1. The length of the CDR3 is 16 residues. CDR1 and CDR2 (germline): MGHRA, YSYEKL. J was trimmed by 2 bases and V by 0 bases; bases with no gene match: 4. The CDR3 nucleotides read TGCGCCAGCAGCCAAGAGGGACAGGGGATCCCCTACGAGCAGTACTTC. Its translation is CASSQEGQGIPYEQYF.

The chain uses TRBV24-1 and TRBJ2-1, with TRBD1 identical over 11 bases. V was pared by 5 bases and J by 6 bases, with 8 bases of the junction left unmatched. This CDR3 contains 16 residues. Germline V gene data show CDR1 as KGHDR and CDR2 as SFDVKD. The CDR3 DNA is TGTGCCACCAGTGCCCTGGACAGGGGGCCTCTCAATGAGCAGTTCTTC. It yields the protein CATSALDRGPLNEQFF.

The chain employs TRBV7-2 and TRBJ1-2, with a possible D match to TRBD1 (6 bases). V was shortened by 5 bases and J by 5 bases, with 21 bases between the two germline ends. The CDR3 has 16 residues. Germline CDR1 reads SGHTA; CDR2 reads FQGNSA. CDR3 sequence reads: CASSAPSGGGIYGYTF. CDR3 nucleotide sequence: TGTGCCAGCAGCGCTCCCTCGGGGGGCGGTATTTATGGCTACACCTTC.

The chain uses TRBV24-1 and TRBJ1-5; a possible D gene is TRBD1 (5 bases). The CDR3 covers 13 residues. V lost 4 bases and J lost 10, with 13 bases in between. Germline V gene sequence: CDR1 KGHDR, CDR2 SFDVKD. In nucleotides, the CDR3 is TGTGCCACCAGTGACTCCCTAGGGACTCCCCAGCATTTT. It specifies CATSDSLGTPQHF.

CDR3: CASSRTGELAASADTQYF. CDR3 in DNA: TGTGCCAGCAGCCGGACTGGGGAGCTAGCGGCGTCCGCAGATACGCAGTATTTT. The chain carries TRBV3-1 (or the pseudogene TRBV3-2) and TRBJ2-3, with TRBD2 identical over 7 bases. The V gene's germline CDR1 is LGHDT and CDR2 YNNKEL (reference sequence). The CDR3 covers 18 residues. The junction had 17 bases not matched to a gene; V was cut back by 4 bases and J by 4 bases.

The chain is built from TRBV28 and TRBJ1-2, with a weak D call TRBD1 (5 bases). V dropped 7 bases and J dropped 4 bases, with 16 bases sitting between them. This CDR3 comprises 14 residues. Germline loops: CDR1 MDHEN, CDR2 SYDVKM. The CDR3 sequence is CASIAGSSFYGYTF. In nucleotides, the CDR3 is TGTGCCAGCATTGCAGGGTCCTCCTTCTATGGCTACACCTTC.

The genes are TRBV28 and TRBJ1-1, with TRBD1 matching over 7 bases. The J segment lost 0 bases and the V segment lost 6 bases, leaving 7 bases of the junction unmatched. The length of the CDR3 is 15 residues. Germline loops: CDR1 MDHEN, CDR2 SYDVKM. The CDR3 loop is CASSDPGQMNTEAFF. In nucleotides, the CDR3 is TGTGCCAGCAGCGACCCGGGACAGATGAACACTGAAGCTTTCTTT. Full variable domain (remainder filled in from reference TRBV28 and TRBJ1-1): DVKVTQSSRYLVKRTGEKVFLECVQDMDHENMFWYRQDPGLGLRLIYFSYDVKMKEKGDIPEGYSVSREKKERFSLILESASTNQTSMYLCASSDPGQMNTEAFFGQGTRLTVV.

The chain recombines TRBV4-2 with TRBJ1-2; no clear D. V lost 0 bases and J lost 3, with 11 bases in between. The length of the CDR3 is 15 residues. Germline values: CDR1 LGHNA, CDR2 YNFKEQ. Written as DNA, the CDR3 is TGTGCCAGCAGCCAAGATATGGCCGCAGACTATGGCTACACCTTC. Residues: CASSQDMAADYGYTF.

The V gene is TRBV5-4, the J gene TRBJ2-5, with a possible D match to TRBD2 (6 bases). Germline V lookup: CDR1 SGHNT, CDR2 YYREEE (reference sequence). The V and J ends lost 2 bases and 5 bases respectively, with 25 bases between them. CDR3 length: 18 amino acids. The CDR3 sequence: CASSFELPRVGGYETQYF. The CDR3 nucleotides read TGTGCCAGCAGCTTCGAATTACCCCGCGTGGGAGGATATGAGACCCAGTACTTC.

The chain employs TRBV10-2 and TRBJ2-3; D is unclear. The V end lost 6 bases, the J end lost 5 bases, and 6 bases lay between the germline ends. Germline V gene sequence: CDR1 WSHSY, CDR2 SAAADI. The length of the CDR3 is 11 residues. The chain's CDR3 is CASREGDTQYF. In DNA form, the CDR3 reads TGCGCCAGCAGGGAAGGAGATACGCAGTATTTT.

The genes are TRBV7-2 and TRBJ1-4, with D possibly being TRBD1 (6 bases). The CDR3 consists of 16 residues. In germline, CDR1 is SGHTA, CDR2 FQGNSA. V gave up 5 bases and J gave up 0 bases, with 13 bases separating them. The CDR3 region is CASSLGGYATNEKLFF. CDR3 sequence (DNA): TGTGCCAGCAGCCTAGGGGGGTACGCAACTAATGAAAAACTGTTTTTT. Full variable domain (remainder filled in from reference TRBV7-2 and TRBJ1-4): GAGVSQSPSNKVTEKGKDVELRCDPISGHTALYWYRQSLGQGLEFLIYFQGNSAPDKSGLPSDRFSAERTGGSVSTLTIQRTQQEDSAVYLCASSLGGYATNEKLFFGSGTQLSVL.

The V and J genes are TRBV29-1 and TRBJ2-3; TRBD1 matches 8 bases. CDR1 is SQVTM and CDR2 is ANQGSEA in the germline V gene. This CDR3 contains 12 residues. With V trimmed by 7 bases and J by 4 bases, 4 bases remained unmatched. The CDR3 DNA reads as TGCAGCGGGCGGACAGGGCCAGATACGCAGTATTTT. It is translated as CSGRTGPDTQYF.

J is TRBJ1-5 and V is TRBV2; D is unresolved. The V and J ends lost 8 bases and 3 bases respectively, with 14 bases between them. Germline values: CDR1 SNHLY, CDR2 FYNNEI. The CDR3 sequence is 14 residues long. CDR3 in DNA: TGTGCCAGCGGTGTGGGCCAGTCCAATCAGCCCCAGCATTTT. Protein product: CASGVGQSNQPQHF.

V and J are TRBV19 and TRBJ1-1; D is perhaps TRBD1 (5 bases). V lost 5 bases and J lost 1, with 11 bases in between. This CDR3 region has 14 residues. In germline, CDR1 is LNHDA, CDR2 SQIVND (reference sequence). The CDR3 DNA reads TGTGCCAGTAGTCCGGGGGGGAGGAACACTGAAGCTTTCTTT. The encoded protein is CASSPGGRNTEAFF.

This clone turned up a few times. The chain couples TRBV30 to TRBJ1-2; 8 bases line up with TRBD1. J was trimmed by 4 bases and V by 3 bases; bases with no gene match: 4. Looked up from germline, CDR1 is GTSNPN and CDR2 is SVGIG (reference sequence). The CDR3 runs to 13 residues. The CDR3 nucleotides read TGTGCCTGGAGGGACAGGGTGGGCTATGGCTACACCTTC. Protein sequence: CAWRDRVGYGYTF.

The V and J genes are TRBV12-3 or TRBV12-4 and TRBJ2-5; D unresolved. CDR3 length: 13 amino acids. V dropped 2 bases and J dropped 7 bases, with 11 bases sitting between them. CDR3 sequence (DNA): TGTGCCAGCAGTTTACTCCTTGTCGGGACCCAGTACTTC. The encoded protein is CASSLLLVGTQYF.